This is a list of T cell receptor beta chains from one sample in a study of identical twins. Each CDR3 protein gets one entry after TCRdb re-called the 5' RACE reads with MiXCR. Of 350,000 to 450,000 distinct CDR3 sequences listed, roughly 18% are singletons. Sequences were obtained from naive T cells sorted from blood. The receptors derive from a man aged 50 or older in good health. Each CDR3 is given with its conserved first and last residue. A D gene is named only where the DNA matches it firmly. Where a row states a size, it is once, few, many or the class of an expanded clone; other rows omit it.

v_call: TRBV27; clone_size: many; j_call: TRBJ1-6; d_call: NA; cdr3_aa: CASSQGFMAPLHF; cdr3_nt: TGTGCCAGCAGCCAGGGATTTATGGCACCCCTCCACTTT
v_call: TRBV6-2/TRBV6-3; clone_size: many; j_call: TRBJ2-3; d_call: NA; cdr3_aa: CASTPEGTTTDTQYF; cdr3_nt: TGTGCCAGCACGCCGGAAGGGACCACCACAGATACGCAGTATTTT
v_call: TRBV5-5; clone_size: NA; j_call: TRBJ2-1; d_call: TRBD2; cdr3_aa: CASSFASGRGDEQFF; cdr3_nt: TGTGCCAGCAGCTTCGCTAGCGGGAGGGGCGATGAGCAGTTCTTC
v_call: TRBV10-3; clone_size: NA; j_call: TRBJ1-2; d_call: NA; cdr3_aa: CAISRTRGADYGYTF; cdr3_nt: TGTGCCATCAGTCGGACAAGGGGCGCAGACTATGGCTACACCTTC
v_call: TRBV7-6; clone_size: NA; j_call: TRBJ2-1; d_call: NA; cdr3_aa: CASSPTSGSYNGQFF; cdr3_nt: TGTGCCAGCAGCCCCACTAGTGGTTCCTACAATGGGCAGTTCTTC
v_call: TRBV13; clone_size: NA; j_call: TRBJ2-1; d_call: TRBD2; cdr3_aa: CASSLTTSGGGMGNEQFF; cdr3_nt: TGTGCCAGCAGCCTCACGACCAGCGGGGGGGGAATGGGGAATGAGCAGTTCTTC
v_call: TRBV14; clone_size: many; j_call: TRBJ2-6; d_call: NA; cdr3_aa: CASSQDGTLRSGANVLTF; cdr3_nt: TGTGCCAGCAGCCAAGATGGCACCCTCCGCTCTGGGGCCAACGTCCTGACTTTC
v_call: TRBV7-2; clone_size: few; j_call: TRBJ1-6; d_call: NA; cdr3_aa: CASSLTGPGNNSPLHF; cdr3_nt: TGTGCCAGCAGCTTAACGGGTCCGGGGAATAATTCACCCCTCCACTTT
v_call: TRBV15; clone_size: many; j_call: TRBJ1-4; d_call: NA; cdr3_aa: CATRNRAFPEEKLFF; cdr3_nt: TGTGCCACCAGAAACCGGGCCTTCCCTGAGGAAAAACTGTTTTTT
v_call: TRBV29-1; clone_size: many; j_call: TRBJ2-1; d_call: TRBD2; cdr3_aa: CSADASGRARNEQFF; cdr3_nt: TGCAGCGCCGACGCTAGCGGGAGGGCCCGTAATGAGCAGTTCTTC
v_call: TRBV12-3/TRBV12-4; clone_size: few; j_call: TRBJ2-7; d_call: NA; cdr3_aa: CASSPDHYEQYF; cdr3_nt: TGTGCCAGCAGTCCGGACCACTACGAGCAGTACTTC
v_call: TRBV10-3; clone_size: NA; j_call: TRBJ1-4; d_call: TRBD1; cdr3_aa: CAISKQQGATNEKLFF; cdr3_nt: TGTGCCATCAGTAAACAACAGGGGGCGACTAATGAAAAACTGTTTTTT
v_call: TRBV27; clone_size: large; j_call: TRBJ2-3; d_call: NA; cdr3_aa: CASQGGASDTQYF; cdr3_nt: TGTGCCAGCCAAGGGGGGGCAAGTGATACGCAGTATTTT
v_call: TRBV7-2; clone_size: few; j_call: TRBJ2-5; d_call: NA; cdr3_aa: CASSFIPQGTETQYF; cdr3_nt: TGTGCCAGCAGCTTTATCCCTCAGGGGACGGAGACCCAGTACTTC
v_call: TRBV29-1; clone_size: few; j_call: TRBJ2-4; d_call: NA; cdr3_aa: CSAMMTGVRNIQYF; cdr3_nt: TGCAGCGCAATGATGACGGGGGTCCGGAACATTCAGTACTTC
v_call: TRBV9; clone_size: few; j_call: TRBJ2-6; d_call: NA; cdr3_aa: CASSVVPGANVLTF; cdr3_nt: TGTGCCAGCAGCGTAGTCCCTGGGGCCAACGTCCTGACTTTC
v_call: TRBV13; clone_size: NA; j_call: TRBJ2-4; d_call: TRBD1; cdr3_aa: CASSLNGQGQDKNIQYF; cdr3_nt: TGTGCCAGCAGCTTAAACGGACAGGGGCAGGACAAAAACATTCAGTACTTC
v_call: TRBV7-2; clone_size: many; j_call: TRBJ1-2; d_call: TRBD1; cdr3_aa: CASSLAPGGGGYGYTF; cdr3_nt: TGTGCCAGCAGCTTAGCGCCAGGAGGGGGCGGCTATGGCTACACCTTC
v_call: TRBV11-2; clone_size: NA; j_call: TRBJ1-1; d_call: NA; cdr3_aa: CASSLFLGGTEAFF; cdr3_nt: TGTGCCAGCAGCTTATTCCTGGGAGGGACTGAAGCTTTCTTT
v_call: TRBV28; clone_size: few; j_call: TRBJ2-7; d_call: TRBD2; cdr3_aa: CASGLLAGGLGGIYEQYF; cdr3_nt: TGTGCCAGCGGTCTACTAGCGGGAGGCTTGGGAGGCATCTACGAGCAGTACTTC
v_call: TRBV28; clone_size: NA; j_call: TRBJ1-4; d_call: NA; cdr3_aa: CASKDRNNEKLFF; cdr3_nt: TGTGCCAGCAAAGACAGGAACAATGAAAAACTGTTTTTT
v_call: TRBV29-1; clone_size: few; j_call: TRBJ1-1; d_call: TRBD1; cdr3_aa: CSAGQGGHTEAFF; cdr3_nt: TGCAGCGCCGGACAGGGCGGTCACACTGAAGCTTTCTTT
v_call: TRBV12-3/TRBV12-4; clone_size: few; j_call: TRBJ2-3; d_call: NA; cdr3_aa: CASSPLFRTQYF; cdr3_nt: TGTGCCAGCAGTCCCTTATTCCGCACGCAGTATTTT
v_call: TRBV3-1; clone_size: NA; j_call: TRBJ2-1; d_call: TRBD1; cdr3_aa: CASSQLGQGSYNEQFF; cdr3_nt: TGTGCCAGCAGCCAATTGGGACAGGGGTCCTACAATGAGCAGTTCTTC
v_call: TRBV6-6; clone_size: few; j_call: TRBJ1-4; d_call: NA; cdr3_aa: CASSLGVREKLFF; cdr3_nt: TGTGCCTCAAGCCTAGGGGTTCGTGAAAAACTGTTTTTT
v_call: TRBV20-1; clone_size: few; j_call: TRBJ2-7; d_call: NA; cdr3_aa: CSARDLTVTSYEQYF; cdr3_nt: TGCAGTGCTAGAGATCTAACAGTTACCTCCTACGAGCAGTACTTC
v_call: TRBV5-1; clone_size: many; j_call: TRBJ2-7; d_call: TRBD2; cdr3_aa: CASSLQTSGSSHEQYF; cdr3_nt: TGCGCCAGCAGCTTACAGACTAGCGGGTCGTCCCACGAGCAGTACTTC
v_call: TRBV28; clone_size: NA; j_call: TRBJ1-4; d_call: NA; cdr3_aa: CASSFSGRTTNEKLFF; cdr3_nt: TGTGCCAGCAGTTTCTCCGGACGTACAACTAATGAAAAACTGTTTTTT
v_call: TRBV6-2/TRBV6-3; clone_size: NA; j_call: TRBJ2-7; d_call: NA; cdr3_aa: CATTEGRLEDYEQYF; cdr3_nt: TGTGCCACCACGGAAGGGAGGCTAGAAGACTACGAGCAGTACTTC
v_call: TRBV27; clone_size: NA; j_call: TRBJ2-4; d_call: TRBD1; cdr3_aa: CASSATGVNIQYF; cdr3_nt: TGTGCCAGCAGTGCGACAGGGGTAAACATTCAGTACTTC
v_call: TRBV28; clone_size: NA; j_call: TRBJ2-4; d_call: NA; cdr3_aa: CASSLTDAHKNIQYF; cdr3_nt: TGTGCCAGCAGTTTGACTGACGCGCACAAAAACATTCAGTACTTC
v_call: TRBV7-9; clone_size: NA; j_call: TRBJ2-3; d_call: NA; cdr3_aa: CASSLITGSTDTQYF; cdr3_nt: TGTGCCAGCAGCTTAATCACTGGAAGCACAGATACGCAGTATTTT